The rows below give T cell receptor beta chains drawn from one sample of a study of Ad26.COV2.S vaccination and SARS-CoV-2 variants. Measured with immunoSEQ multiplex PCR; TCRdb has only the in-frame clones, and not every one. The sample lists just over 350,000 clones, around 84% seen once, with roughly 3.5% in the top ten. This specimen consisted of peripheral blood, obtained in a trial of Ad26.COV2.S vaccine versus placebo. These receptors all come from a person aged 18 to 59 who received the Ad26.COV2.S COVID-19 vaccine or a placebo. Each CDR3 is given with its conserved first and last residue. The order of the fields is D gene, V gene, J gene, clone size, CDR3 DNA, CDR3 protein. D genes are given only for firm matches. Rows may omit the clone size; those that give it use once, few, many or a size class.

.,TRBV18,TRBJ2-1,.,TGTGCCAGCTCACCACCGGCAGGGTGGGATGAGCAGTTCTTC,CASSPPAGWDEQFF
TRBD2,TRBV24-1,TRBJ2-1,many,TGTGCCACCAGTGATGCGCCAGCGGGGATATACAATGAGCAGTTCTTC,CATSDAPAGIYNEQFF
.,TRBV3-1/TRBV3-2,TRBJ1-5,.,TGTGCCAGCAGCCGCGGGCAGCGTAGCAATCAGCCCCAGCATTTT,CASSRGQRSNQPQHF
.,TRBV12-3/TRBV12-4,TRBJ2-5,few,TGTGCCAGCAGTTTAAGGAGTCAAGAGACCCAGTACTTC,CASSLRSQETQYF
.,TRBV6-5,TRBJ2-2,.,TGTGCCAGCAGTTACCCACTGGGGGTGGTAGGCGGGGAGCTGTTTTTT,CASSYPLGVVGGELFF
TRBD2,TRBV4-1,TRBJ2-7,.,TGCGCCAGCAGCCAACGGGGGGCTAGCGGGAGCAACGACGAGCAGTACTTC,CASSQRGASGSNDEQYF
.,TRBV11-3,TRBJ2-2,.,TGTGCCAGCAGCTTAGCGTGGACCGGGACGGCCGGGGAGCTGTTTTTT,CASSLAWTGTAGELFF
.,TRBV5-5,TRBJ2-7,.,TGTGCCAGCAGCTTTGCGCCCATCTCCTACGAGCAGTACTTC,CASSFAPISYEQYF
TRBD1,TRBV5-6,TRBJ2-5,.,TGTGCCAGCAGCTTGTCGGGACAGCAAGAGACCCAGTACTTC,CASSLSGQQETQYF
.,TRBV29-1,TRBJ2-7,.,TGCAGCGTTGAAGACTGGACGAACTACGAGCAGTACTTC,CSVEDWTNYEQYF
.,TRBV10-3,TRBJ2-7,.,TGTGCCATCGGGCTAGCACCATACGAGCAGTACTTC,CAIGLAPYEQYF
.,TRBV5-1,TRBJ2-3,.,TGCGCCAGCGGACTGACGGACACAGATACGCAGTATTTT,CASGLTDTDTQYF
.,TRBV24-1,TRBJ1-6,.,TGTGCCACCAGTGACGGGACCTCGGAGAATTCACCCCTCCACTTT,CATSDGTSENSPLHF
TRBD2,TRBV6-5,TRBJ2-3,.,TGTGCCAGCAGTTACTTAAGCGGGATCGATACGCAGTATTTT,CASSYLSGIDTQYF
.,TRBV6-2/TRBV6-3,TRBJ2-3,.,TGTGCCAGCAGTTACTTGGTAGCTTCGGATACGCAGTATTTT,CASSYLVASDTQYF
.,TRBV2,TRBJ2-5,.,TGTGCCAGCAGTGAACACCTCCAAGAGACCCAGTACTTC,CASSEHLQETQYF
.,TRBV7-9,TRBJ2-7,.,TGTGCCAGCCTGGGGGGGGGCAACGAGCAGTACTTC,CASLGGGNEQYF
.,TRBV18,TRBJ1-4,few,TGTGCCAGCTCACCATCTAACAGGCCTAATGAAAAACTGTTTTTT,CASSPSNRPNEKLFF
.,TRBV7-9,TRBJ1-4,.,TGTGCCAGCAGCTTTACGAACCGTGGAAAACTGTTTTTT,CASSFTNRGKLFF
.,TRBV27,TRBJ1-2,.,TGTGCCAGCAGTTTACGACTCGCCGATGGCTACACCTTC,CASSLRLADGYTF
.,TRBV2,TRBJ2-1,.,TGTGCCAGCAGTGAGGCAGGTTGGCACAATGAGCAGTTCTTC,CASSEAGWHNEQFF
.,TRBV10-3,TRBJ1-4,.,TGTGCCATCAGTGAACAACCGGGACTCATTAATGAAAAACTGTTTTTT,CAISEQPGLINEKLFF
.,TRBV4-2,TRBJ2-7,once,TGTGCCAGCAGCCAAGAGAAGGGAAGTGGGTACGAGCAGTACTTC,CASSQEKGSGYEQYF
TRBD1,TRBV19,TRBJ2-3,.,TGTGCCAGTAGACACAAGACAGGGGGTCCAGATACGCAGTATTTT,CASRHKTGGPDTQYF
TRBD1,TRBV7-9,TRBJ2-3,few,TGTGCCAGCAGCTCCAGCTCGGGACAGGGCGACACAGATACGCAGTATTTT,CASSSSSGQGDTDTQYF
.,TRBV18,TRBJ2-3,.,TGTGCCAGCTCACCGTACCCGGAGGCCACTAGCACAGATACGCAGTATTTT,CASSPYPEATSTDTQYF
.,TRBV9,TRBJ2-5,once,TGTGCCAGCAGCGTAGAGTTTACAAGACAAGAGACCCAGTACTTC,CASSVEFTRQETQYF
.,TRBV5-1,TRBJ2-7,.,TGCGCCAGCAGCTTGAGTAAGGCAGGGCAGGGGGAGCAGTACTTC,CASSLSKAGQGEQYF
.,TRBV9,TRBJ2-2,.,TGTGCCAGCAGCCCGAGCGGCACCGGGGAGCTGTTTTTT,CASSPSGTGELFF
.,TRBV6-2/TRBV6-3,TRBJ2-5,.,TGTGCCAGCAGTTACCCGAGATGGGGGGAGCAAGAGACCCAGTACTTC,CASSYPRWGEQETQYF
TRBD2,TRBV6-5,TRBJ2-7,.,TGTGCCAGCGTTAGCGGGAGAACCAACGAGCAGTACTTC,CASVSGRTNEQYF
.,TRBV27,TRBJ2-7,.,TGTGCCAGCAGTTCCACCAGTACAACAGGGTCGAGCGAGCAGTACTTC,CASSSTSTTGSSEQYF
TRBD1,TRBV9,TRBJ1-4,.,TGTGCCAGCAACCGACAGGGGCGGGATGAAAAACTGTTTTTT,CASNRQGRDEKLFF
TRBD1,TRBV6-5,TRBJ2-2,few,TGTGCCAGCAGAAACAGGGGGCGCACCGGGGAGCTGTTTTTT,CASRNRGRTGELFF
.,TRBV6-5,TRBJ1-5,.,TGTGCCAGCAGTCCGACCTTCAATCAGCCCCAGCATTTT,CASSPTFNQPQHF
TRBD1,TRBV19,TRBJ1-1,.,TGTGCCAGTAGTGCCGACAGGGGGTGGGGAGCTTTCTTT,CASSADRGWGAFF
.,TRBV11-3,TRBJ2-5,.,TGTGCCAGCAGCGATCGGGGGCGGCGGGAGACCCAGTACTTC,CASSDRGRRETQYF
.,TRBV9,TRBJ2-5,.,TGTGCCAGCAGCCAATCCCTAGGGATTGTAGAGACCCAGTACTTC,CASSQSLGIVETQYF
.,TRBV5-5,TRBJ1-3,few,TGTGCCAGCAGCCTGGACAGTGGCTCTGGAAACACCATATATTTT,CASSLDSGSGNTIYF
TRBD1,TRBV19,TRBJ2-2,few,TGTGCCAGTACGCGTGGACAGGCTCTAACCGGGGAGCTGTTTTTT,CASTRGQALTGELFF
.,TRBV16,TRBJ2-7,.,TGTGCCAGCAGCCAAGCCAATCAAGGGAGACACTACGAGCAGTACTTC,CASSQANQGRHYEQYF
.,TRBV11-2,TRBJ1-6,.,TGTGCCAGCAGCTTAGGTCGGCAGGGAAATTCACCCCTCCACTTT,CASSLGRQGNSPLHF
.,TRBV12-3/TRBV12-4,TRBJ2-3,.,TGTGCCAGCAGCTTACTCCGCACAGATACGCAGTATTTT,CASSLLRTDTQYF
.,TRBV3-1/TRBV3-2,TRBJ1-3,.,TGTGCCAGCAGCCCAGCCGGGACCACCCGAAACACCATATATTTT,CASSPAGTTRNTIYF